This is a list of T cell receptor beta chains from one sample in a study of blood T cell repertoires in COVID-19. Repertoires were generated with immunoSEQ multiplex PCR, while TCRdb's copy carries only in-frame clones and drops some. The sample holds over 150,000 clones; around 83% are singletons and the top ten take around 13%. Sequencing was carried out using peripheral blood. Receptor source: a human donor in a cohort sampled during active COVID-19. Each CDR3 is given with its conserved first and last residue. Fields, in order: D gene, clone size, V gene, J gene, CDR3 DNA, CDR3 protein. A D gene is named only where the DNA matches it firmly. The size entry is marked missing in some rows and otherwise reads once, few, many or a size class.

TRBD1	many	TRBV7-6	TRBJ2-7	TGTGCCAGCAGCTTAGCGACAGGGATTCCCTACGAGCAGTACTTC	CASSLATGIPYEQYF
NA	NA	TRBV27	TRBJ2-7	TGTGCCAGCAGTTTACGGTGGGGCGGGAACTACGAGCAGTACTTC	CASSLRWGGNYEQYF
TRBD1	NA	TRBV28	TRBJ2-5	TGTGCCAGCAGTTGGACAGGACAAGAGACCCAGTACTTC	CASSWTGQETQYF
NA	NA	TRBV28	TRBJ1-5	TGTGCCAGCAGTTCAGCGGGTTGGCCCCAGCATTTT	CASSSAGWPQHF
TRBD2	NA	TRBV19	TRBJ2-7	TGTGCCAGTAGTATAGCTACAGTGGCTAGCGGCTACGAGCAGTACTTC	CASSIATVASGYEQYF
NA	NA	TRBV9	TRBJ2-1	TGTGCCAGCAGCCCGGGCTACAATGAGCAGTTCTTC	CASSPGYNEQFF
NA	few	TRBV18	TRBJ1-1	TGTGCCAGCTCACTTACTGAGAACACTGAAGCTTTCTTT	CASSLTENTEAFF
TRBD1	few	TRBV7-9	TRBJ2-7	TGTGCCAGCAGCTTGGGGACAGGGCCCGAGCAGTACTTC	CASSLGTGPEQYF
TRBD1	once	TRBV5-5	TRBJ2-3	TGTGCCAGCAGGACAGGGCCCTACACAGATACGCAGTATTTT	CASRTGPYTDTQYF
NA	NA	TRBV5-6	TRBJ2-7	TGTGCCAGCAGCTTGGGACAGACTTATTACGAGCAGTACTTC	CASSLGQTYYEQYF
NA	NA	TRBV13	TRBJ1-1	TGTGCCAGCAGCTCTAGAAGGACTGAAGCTTTCTTT	CASSSRRTEAFF
NA	once	TRBV6-4	TRBJ2-1	TGTGCCAGCAGTGACTCAGGGGGGGAAAGGGCCAATGAGCAGTTCTTC	CASSDSGGERANEQFF
NA	NA	TRBV4-1	TRBJ1-4	TGCGCCAGCAGCCAAGTCTACAGGACCGCTAATGAAAAACTGTTTTTT	CASSQVYRTANEKLFF
TRBD1	NA	TRBV5-4	TRBJ1-6	TGTGCCAGCAGCTTGGGACAGGGGAAAAGAGAATCACCCCTCCACTTT	CASSLGQGKRESPLHF
NA	NA	TRBV24-1	TRBJ2-4	TGTGCCACCAGTGACAGCAGAGGACTAGCCAAAAACATTCAGTACTTC	CATSDSRGLAKNIQYF
TRBD2	NA	TRBV19	TRBJ2-7	TGTGCCAGTAGTATGGTGATAGCGGGAGTTTACGAGCAGTACTTC	CASSMVIAGVYEQYF
NA	NA	TRBV28	TRBJ2-6	TGTGCCAGCAGTTTAATAGCCGCTGGGGCCAACGTCCTGACTTTC	CASSLIAAGANVLTF
NA	NA	TRBV9	TRBJ1-2	TGTGCCACGTTTGACAACTTTAACTATGGCTACACCTTC	CATFDNFNYGYTF
NA	NA	TRBV11-2	TRBJ1-5	TGTGTCAGCAGCAAAAGGTCGGGAAGTAATCAGCCCCAGCATTTT	CVSSKRSGSNQPQHF
NA	many	TRBV28	TRBJ2-4	TGTGCCAGCAGTTGGTCCCCACAGATCAGGGGCGAGTTCTACATTCAGTACTTC	CASSWSPQIRGEFYIQYF
TRBD1	few	TRBV7-2	TRBJ2-6	TGTGCCAGCAGCGCTCCGGGACAGGGGGCTCGAGCCAACGTCCTGACTTTC	CASSAPGQGARANVLTF
TRBD1	NA	TRBV7-9	TRBJ2-7	TGTGCCAGCAGCTCCTACAGGGGTACGGACGAGCAGTACTTC	CASSSYRGTDEQYF
TRBD2	NA	TRBV12-3/TRBV12-4	TRBJ2-7	TGTGCCAGCAGACTAGCGGGAGTTAAGTACTTC	CASRLAGVKYF
TRBD1	once	TRBV5-1	TRBJ2-3	TGCGCCAGCAGCAGGGGACAGGGGGAAATAGATACGCAGTATTTT	CASSRGQGEIDTQYF
TRBD1	NA	TRBV3-1/TRBV3-2	TRBJ2-3	TGTGCCAGCAGCCAAGATTGGACAGGGAGGACAGATACGCAGTATTTT	CASSQDWTGRTDTQYF
TRBD2	NA	TRBV27	TRBJ2-1	TGTGCCAGCCTCGCGGGAGGCAATGAGCAGTTCTTC	CASLAGGNEQFF
NA	NA	TRBV7-2	TRBJ1-6	TGTGCCAGCAGCTTAGGGCCGCCTGGGGGCAGGAATTCACCCCTCCACTTT	CASSLGPPGGRNSPLHF